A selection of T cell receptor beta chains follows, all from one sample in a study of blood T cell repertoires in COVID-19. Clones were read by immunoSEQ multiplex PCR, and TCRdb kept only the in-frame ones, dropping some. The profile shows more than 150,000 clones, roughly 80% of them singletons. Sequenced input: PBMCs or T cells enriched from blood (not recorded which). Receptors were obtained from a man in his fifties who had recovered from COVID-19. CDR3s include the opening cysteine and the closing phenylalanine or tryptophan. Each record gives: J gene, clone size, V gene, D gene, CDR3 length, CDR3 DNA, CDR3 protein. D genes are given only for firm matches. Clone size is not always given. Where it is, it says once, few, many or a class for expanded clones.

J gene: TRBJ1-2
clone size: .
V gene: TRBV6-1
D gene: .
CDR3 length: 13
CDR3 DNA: TGTGCCAGCAGTGAAGTGGAGGGCATGGGCTACACCTTC
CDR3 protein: CASSEVEGMGYTF

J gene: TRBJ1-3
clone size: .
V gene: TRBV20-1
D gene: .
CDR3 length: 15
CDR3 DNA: TGCAGTGCTAGTAGACTGGACATCTCTGGAAACACCATATATTTT
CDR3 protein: CSASRLDISGNTIYF

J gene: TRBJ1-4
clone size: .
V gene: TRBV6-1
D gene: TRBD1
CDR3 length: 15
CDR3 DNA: TGTGCCAGCAGTGAGATTTACAGGGGTGACGAAAAACTGTTTTTT
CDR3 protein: CASSEIYRGDEKLFF

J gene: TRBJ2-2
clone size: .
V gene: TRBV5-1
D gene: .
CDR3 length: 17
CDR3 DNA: TGCGCCAGCAGCTTGGCGGCAGGCGCACCGAACACCGGGGAGCTGTTTTTT
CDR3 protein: CASSLAAGAPNTGELFF

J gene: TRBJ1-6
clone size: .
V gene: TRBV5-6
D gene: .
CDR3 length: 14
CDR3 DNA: TGTGCCAGCGGGACTCCTGCCACGGGGCCGACCCTCCACTTT
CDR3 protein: CASGTPATGPTLHF

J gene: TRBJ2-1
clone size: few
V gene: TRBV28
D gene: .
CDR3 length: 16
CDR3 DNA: TGTGCCAGCAGTTTGGGGTCGGGCGGGGCCTACAATGAGCAGTTCTTC
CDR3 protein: CASSLGSGGAYNEQFF

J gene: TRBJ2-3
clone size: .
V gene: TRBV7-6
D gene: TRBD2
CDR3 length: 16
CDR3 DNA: TGTGCCAGCAGCTTATTTTCCAGCGGGGGTGGAGATACGCAGTATTTT
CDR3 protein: CASSLFSSGGGDTQYF

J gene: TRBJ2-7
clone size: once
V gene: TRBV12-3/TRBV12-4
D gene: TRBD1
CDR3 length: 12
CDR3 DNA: TGTGCCAGCAGCTACAGGGGGAGTGAGCAGTACTTC
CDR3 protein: CASSYRGSEQYF

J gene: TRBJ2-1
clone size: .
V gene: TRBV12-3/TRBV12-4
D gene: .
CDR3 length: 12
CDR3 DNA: TGTGCCAGCAGTCCTCTAGGGAGAGAGCAGTTCTTC
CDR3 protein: CASSPLGREQFF

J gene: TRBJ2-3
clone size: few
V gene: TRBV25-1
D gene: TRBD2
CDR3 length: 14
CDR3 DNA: TGTGCCAGCAGCTTAGCGGGGGTCACAGATACGCAGTATTTT
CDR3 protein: CASSLAGVTDTQYF

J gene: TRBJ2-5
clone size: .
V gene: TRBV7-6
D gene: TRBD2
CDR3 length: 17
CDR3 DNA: TGTGCCAGCAGCCAGGGACTAGCGGGGGGCCACCAAGAGACCCAGTACTTC
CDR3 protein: CASSQGLAGGHQETQYF

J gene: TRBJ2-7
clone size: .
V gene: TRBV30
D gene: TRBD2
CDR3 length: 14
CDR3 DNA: TGTGCCTGGAGATCCCAGCGGGGGGCCTACGAGCAGTACTTC
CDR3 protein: CAWRSQRGAYEQYF

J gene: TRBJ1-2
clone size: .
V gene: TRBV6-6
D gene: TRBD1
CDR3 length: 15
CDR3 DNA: TGTGCCAGCAGTTACTCGGGACAGGGCGCGGCTGGCTACACCTTC
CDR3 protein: CASSYSGQGAAGYTF

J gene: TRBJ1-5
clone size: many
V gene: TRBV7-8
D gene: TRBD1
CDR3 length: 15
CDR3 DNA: TGTGCCAGCAGCTTAGGTGCAGGGGGCAGTCAGCCCCAGCATTTT
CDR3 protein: CASSLGAGGSQPQHF

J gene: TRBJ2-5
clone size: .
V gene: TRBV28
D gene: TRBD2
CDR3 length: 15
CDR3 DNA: TGTGCCAGCAGTTCACCCTACGGGGGGACAGAGACCCAGTACTTC
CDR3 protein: CASSSPYGGTETQYF

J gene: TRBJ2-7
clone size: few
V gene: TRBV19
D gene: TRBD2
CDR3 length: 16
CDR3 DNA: TGTGCCAGCAAATCGACGGGGAGCGGGAGTCTCTACGAGCAGTACTTC
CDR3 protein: CASKSTGSGSLYEQYF

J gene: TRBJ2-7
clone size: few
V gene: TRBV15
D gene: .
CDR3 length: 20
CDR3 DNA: TGTGCCACCAGCAGAGACCTGACAGGCCTCTTATATCTAGGTTCCTACGAGCAGTACTTC
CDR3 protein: CATSRDLTGLLYLGSYEQYF

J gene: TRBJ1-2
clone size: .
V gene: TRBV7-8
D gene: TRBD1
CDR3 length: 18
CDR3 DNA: TGTGCCAGCAGCTTAGCGCGCGGGACAGGGATTACTAACTATGGCTACACCTTC
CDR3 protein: CASSLARGTGITNYGYTF

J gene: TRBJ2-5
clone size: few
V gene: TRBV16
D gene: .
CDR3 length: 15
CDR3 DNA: TGTGCCAGCAGCGCCCCCGGCGGCAACCAAGAGACCCAGTACTTC
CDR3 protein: CASSAPGGNQETQYF

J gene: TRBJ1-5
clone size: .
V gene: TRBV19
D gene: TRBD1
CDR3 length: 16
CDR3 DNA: TGTGCCAGTAGCCGATCAGGGGGAATTAGCAATCAGCCCCAGCATTTT
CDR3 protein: CASSRSGGISNQPQHF

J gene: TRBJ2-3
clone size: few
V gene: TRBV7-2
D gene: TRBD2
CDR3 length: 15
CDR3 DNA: TGTGCCAGCAGCTTCAGCGGGGGGGCCGCAGATACGCAGTATTTT
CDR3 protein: CASSFSGGAADTQYF

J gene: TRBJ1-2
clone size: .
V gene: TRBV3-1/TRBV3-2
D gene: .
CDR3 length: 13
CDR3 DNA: TGTGCCAGCAGCCAGGGAACAGGTTATGGCTACACCTTC
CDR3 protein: CASSQGTGYGYTF

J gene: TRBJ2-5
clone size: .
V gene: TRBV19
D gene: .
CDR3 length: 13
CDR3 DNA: TGTGCCAGCTCCCTTTTAGGGGGAGAGACCCAGTACTTC
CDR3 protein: CASSLLGGETQYF

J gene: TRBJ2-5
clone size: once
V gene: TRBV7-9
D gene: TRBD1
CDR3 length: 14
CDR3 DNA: TGTGCCAGCAGCTCGACAGGGGGCGGGGAGACCCAGTACTTC
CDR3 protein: CASSSTGGGETQYF

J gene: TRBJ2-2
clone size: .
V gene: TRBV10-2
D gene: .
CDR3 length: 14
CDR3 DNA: TGCGCCAGCAAAGTCAGGGGGAACACCGGGGAGCTGTTTTTT
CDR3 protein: CASKVRGNTGELFF

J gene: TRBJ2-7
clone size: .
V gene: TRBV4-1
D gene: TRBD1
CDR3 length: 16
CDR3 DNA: TGCGCCAGCAGCCAAGCCTCCGGACAGGCCGCCTACGAGCAGTACTTC
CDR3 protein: CASSQASGQAAYEQYF

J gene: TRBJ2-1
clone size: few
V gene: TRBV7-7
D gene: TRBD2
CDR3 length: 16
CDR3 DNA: TGTGCTAGCAGCCCAGGCGGGAGATTGAGCTACAATGAGCAGTTCTTC
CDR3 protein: CASSPGGRLSYNEQFF

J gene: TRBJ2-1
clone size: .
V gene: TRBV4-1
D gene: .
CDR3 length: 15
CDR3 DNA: TGCGCCAGCAGCCAAGTACCGAACTCGAGGAATGAGCAGTTCTTC
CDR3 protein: CASSQVPNSRNEQFF

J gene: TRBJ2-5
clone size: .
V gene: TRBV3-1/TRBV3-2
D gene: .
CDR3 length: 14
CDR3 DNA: TGTGTCAGCACGGCAGGGGCTTCGGGCGAGACCCAGTACTTC
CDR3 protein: CVSTAGASGETQYF

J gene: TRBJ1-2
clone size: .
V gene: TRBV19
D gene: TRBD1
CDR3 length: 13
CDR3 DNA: TGTGCCAGTAGAGCGGGACAGGGAGGCGGCTACACCTTC
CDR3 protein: CASRAGQGGGYTF

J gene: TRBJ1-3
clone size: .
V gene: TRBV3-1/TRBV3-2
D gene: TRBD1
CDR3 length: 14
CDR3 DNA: TGTGCCAGCAGCCCCGGGACAGCCGGAGGCACCATATATTTT
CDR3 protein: CASSPGTAGGTIYF

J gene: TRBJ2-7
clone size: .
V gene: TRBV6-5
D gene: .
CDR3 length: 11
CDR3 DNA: TGTGCCAGCAGTTACTACAACGAGCAGTACTTC
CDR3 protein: CASSYYNEQYF

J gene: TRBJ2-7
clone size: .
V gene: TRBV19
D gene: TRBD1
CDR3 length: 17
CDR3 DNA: TGTGCCAGTAGTATAGCGGGACAGGCCGTTGGGCTACGAGAGCAGTACTTC
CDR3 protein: CASSIAGQAVGLREQYF

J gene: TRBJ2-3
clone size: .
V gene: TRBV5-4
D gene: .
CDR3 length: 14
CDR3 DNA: TGTGCCAGCAGCTTGGCACGGGGCACAGATACGCAGTATTTT
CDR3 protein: CASSLARGTDTQYF

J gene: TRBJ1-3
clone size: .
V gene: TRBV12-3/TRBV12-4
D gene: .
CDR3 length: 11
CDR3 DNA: TGTGCCAGCAGTCAAATTGACACCATATATTTT
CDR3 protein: CASSQIDTIYF

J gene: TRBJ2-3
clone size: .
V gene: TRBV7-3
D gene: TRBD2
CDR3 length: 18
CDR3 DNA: TGTGCCAGCAGCATCCTAGGACGGACTAGCGGGAGTGGAGATACGCAGTATTTT
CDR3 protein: CASSILGRTSGSGDTQYF

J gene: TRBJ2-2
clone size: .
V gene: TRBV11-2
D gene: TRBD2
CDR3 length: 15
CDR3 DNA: TGTGCCAGCAGCTTAGAGGGACTAGTCGCCGGGGAGCTGTTTTTT
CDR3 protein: CASSLEGLVAGELFF

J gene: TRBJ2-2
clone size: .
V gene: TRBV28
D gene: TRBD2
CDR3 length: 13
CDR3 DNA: TGTGCCACCAGAGAGCGGGGGTTCGGGGAGCTGTTTTTT
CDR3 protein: CATRERGFGELFF

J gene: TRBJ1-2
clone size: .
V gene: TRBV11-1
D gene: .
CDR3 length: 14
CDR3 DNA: TGTGCCAGCAGCTTAGATGACAGAGACTATGGCTACACCTTC
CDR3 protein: CASSLDDRDYGYTF

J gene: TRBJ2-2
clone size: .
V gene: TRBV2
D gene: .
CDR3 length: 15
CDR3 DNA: TGTGCCACCAACAGGGAACAGGGCTGGAGCGGGGAGCTGTTTTTT
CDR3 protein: CATNREQGWSGELFF

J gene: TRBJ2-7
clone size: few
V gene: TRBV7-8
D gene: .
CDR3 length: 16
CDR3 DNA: TGTGCCAGCAGCTCATTTTTAGGCGGGGACTCCTACGAGCAGTACTTC
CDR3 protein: CASSSFLGGDSYEQYF

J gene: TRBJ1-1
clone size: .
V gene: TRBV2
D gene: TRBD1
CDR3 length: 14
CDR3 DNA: TGTGCCAGCAGGGAAGGACAGGGTGGGACTGAAGCTTTCTTT
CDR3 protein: CASREGQGGTEAFF

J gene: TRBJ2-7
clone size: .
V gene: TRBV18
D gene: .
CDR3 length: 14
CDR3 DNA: TGTGCCAGCTCACCACGTACAGGTACCTACGAGCAGTACTTC
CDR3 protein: CASSPRTGTYEQYF

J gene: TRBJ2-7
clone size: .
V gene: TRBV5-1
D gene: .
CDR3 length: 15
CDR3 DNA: TGCGCCAGCAGCTTGTACTTGAGCGGAACCTACGAGCAGTACTTC
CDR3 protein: CASSLYLSGTYEQYF

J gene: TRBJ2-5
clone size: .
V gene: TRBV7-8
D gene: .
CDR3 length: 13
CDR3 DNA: TGTGCCAGCCGCTCTAGCCTCCCGGAGACCCAGTACTTC
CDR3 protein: CASRSSLPETQYF

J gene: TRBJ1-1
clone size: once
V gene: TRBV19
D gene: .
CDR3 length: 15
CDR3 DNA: TGTGCCAGTAGGACTCCGGGACACCAAAACACTGAAGCTTTCTTT
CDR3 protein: CASRTPGHQNTEAFF

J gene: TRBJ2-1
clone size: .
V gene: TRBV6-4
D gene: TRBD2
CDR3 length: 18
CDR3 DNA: TGTGCCAGCAGTGCCCGTCCCTTCGCAGCGGGAGGCAGCAATGAGCAGTTCTTC
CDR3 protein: CASSARPFAAGGSNEQFF

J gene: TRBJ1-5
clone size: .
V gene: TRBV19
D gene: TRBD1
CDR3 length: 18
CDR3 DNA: TGTGCCAGTAGTCTCCCTCCCGGGACAGGGGGCATCAATCAGCCCCAGCATTTT
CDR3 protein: CASSLPPGTGGINQPQHF

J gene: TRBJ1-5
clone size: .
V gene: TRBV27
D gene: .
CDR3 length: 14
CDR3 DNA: TGTGCCAGCAGTTTTGGAGGGAGTGGCCAGCCCCAGCATTTT
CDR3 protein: CASSFGGSGQPQHF

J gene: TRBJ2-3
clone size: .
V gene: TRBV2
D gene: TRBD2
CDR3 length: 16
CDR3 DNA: TGTGCCAGCATTACCCCTTTGGGGGGGTACTCGGATACGCAGTATTTT
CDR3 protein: CASITPLGGYSDTQYF